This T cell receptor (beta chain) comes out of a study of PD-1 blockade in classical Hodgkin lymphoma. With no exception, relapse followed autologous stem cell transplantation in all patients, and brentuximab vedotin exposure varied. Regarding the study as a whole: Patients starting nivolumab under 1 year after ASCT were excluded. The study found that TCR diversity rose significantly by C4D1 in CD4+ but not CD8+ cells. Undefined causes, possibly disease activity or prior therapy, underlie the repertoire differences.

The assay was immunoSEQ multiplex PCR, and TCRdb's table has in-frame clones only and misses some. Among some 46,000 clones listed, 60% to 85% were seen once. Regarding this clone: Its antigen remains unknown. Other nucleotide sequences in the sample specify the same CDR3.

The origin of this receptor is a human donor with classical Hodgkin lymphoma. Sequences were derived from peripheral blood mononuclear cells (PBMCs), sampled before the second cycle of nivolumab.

CDR3 nucleotide sequence: TGTGCCAGCAGTTTATACGCAGGATCTAGGAGCAATCAGCCCCAGCATTTT. Translating gives CASSLYAGSRSNQPQHF. This rearrangement joins TRBV28 to TRBJ1-5; D gene unclear. There are 17 residues in the CDR3. CDR1 and CDR2 from the germline V gene are MDHEN and SYDVKM. Trimming removed 1 base at V and 1 base at J, with 14 bases between.